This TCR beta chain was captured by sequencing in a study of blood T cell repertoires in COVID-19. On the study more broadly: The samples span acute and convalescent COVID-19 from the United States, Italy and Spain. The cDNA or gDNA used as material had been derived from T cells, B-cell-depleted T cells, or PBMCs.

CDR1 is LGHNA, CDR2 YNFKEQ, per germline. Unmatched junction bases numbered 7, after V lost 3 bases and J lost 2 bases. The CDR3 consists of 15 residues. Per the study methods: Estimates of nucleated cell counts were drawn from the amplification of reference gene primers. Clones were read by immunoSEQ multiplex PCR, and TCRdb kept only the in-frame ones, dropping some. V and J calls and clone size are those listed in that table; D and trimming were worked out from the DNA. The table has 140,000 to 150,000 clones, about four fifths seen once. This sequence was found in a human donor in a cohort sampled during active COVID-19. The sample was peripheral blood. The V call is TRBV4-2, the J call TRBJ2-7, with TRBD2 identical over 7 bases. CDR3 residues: CASSQVLAAAYEQYF. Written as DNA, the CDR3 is TGTGCCAGCAGCCAGGTCCTAGCGGCCGCCTACGAGCAGTACTTC.